The sequence of this T cell receptor (beta chain) was determined in a study of blood T cell repertoires in COVID-19 (dated by TCRdb to 2018 to 2021). Broadly, across the study: Collaborator samples came from the United States, Italy and Spain and covered acute and convalescent phases of COVID-19. The repertoires were released in a freely available public database meant as a resource for research on the immune response to SARS-CoV-2. Sample metadata almost always included a de-identified subject ID, COVID-19 status, age in years and sex. Samples came from the ongoing ImmuneRACE study (first 160 participants) plus 1,254 subjects from 6 global collaborators. The prospective study material was composed of cDNA or gDNA derived from T cells, B-cell-depleted T cells, or PBMCs. Deeply sampled blood TCRbeta repertoires from subjects exposed to, actively infected with, or recovered from COVID-19 were included in the dataset. Where available, HLA class I and class II types were taken from metadata supplied by the sample provider and were not determined by assay-based typing. Overall study outcomes, separate from this receptor: The quantity of clinical and demographic metadata differed by source and by participant and was supplied without curation.

TCRbeta CDR3 regions were amplified from genomic DNA by means of the immunoSEQ Assay, a bias-controlled multiplex PCR. As for how the authors treated the data: Within the assay, amplification of reference gene primers was used to estimate how many nucleated cells each sample contained. To quantify the absolute abundance of each unique TCRbeta CDR3 rearrangement, sequence reads were collapsed and filtered. For each sample, productive Simpson clonality was calculated by taking the square root of Simpson's diversity index across productive rearrangements. The clones in this table, taken by TCRdb from immuneACCESS, are in-frame only. Not every clone is retained; where verified, under half of the shortfall comes from an unresolved V gene, and the cause of the rest is unknown. Clonal size and the V and J genes are those of that table, whereas D and trimming came from the DNA. The sample contains tens of thousands of clones, about 90% of them found a single time. The ten top clones hold 7.4% of the sample.

In the germline V gene (reference sequence), CDR1 corresponds to SEHNR and CDR2 to FQNEAQ. The cysteine opens and the phenylalanine closes a CDR3 of 13 amino acids. This entry keeps only the CDR3 DNA: 39 bases, framed from base 1. Trimming accounts for 4 bases at V and 5 bases at J, while the number of junction bases matched to no gene is 3. Concerning this clone: There is no known antigen for this receptor. Base qualities are not provided; no much larger clone lies one nucleotide away.

The collaborating institutions used their own protocols to collect whole blood in K2EDTA tubes. For TCRbeta analysis, collaborators shipped samples as frozen whole blood, isolated PBMCs, or DNA extracted from either of those sample types. The chain is encoded by TRBV7-9 joined to TRBJ2-5, with 8 bases in between that match TRBD1. The sequence came from a human donor with acute or convalescent COVID-19. The donor label of this sample is uncertain. Sequenced material: peripheral blood. This receptor carries the CDR3 CASSSRGRETQYF. The nucleotide sequence is given as TGTGCCAGCAGCTCCAGGGGGCGGGAGACCCAGTACTTC.